A single T cell receptor beta chain is shown here with its context. There is no known antigen for this receptor. No base-level quality is on record; no much larger clone is a single base apart. The source of the sample is a study of radiation and T cells in renal cell carcinoma (TCRdb year 2020). A note on the overall study: In total, 53 samples, comprising 26 tumors and around 27 peripheral blood samples, were subjected to TCR beta sequencing. The final blood draw was performed at 4 weeks after radiation, at the same time as nephrectomy. In the approximately 49 samples combined, 4,016,671 unique CDR3 nucleotide sequences were found, encoding 2.5 million to 3 million unique CDR3 amino acid sequences.

The time point label on this specimen signifies: blood 4 weeks post-SBRT, at nephrectomy. The treatment or condition label on this specimen signifies: 15 Gy SBRT to primary tumor, nephrectomy 4 weeks later. Samples came from a clinical trial, in which primary renal cell carcinomas received 15 Gy stereotactic body radiation therapy followed by nephrectomy 4 weeks later. To follow tumor-enriched clonotypes, serial peripheral blood was collected from radiation-treated patients at baseline and at 2 weeks and 4 weeks after SBRT. Renal cell carcinoma with clear cell pathology was present in all patients. The QIAamp DNA Blood Mini Kit (Qiagen) was used to prepare genomic DNA for TCR sequencing. Only samples passing all quality control checks were included in the analyses. From the cysteine through the phenylalanine, the CDR3 covers 15 amino acids. This entry keeps only the CDR3 DNA: 45 bases, framed from base 1. Germline trimming: 10 bases from V, 1 base from J; junction bases outside gene matches: 9. CDR1 and CDR2 are drawn from the germline V gene: ENHRY, SYGVKD.

The immunoSEQ kit was used, according to the manufacturer's recommendations, to generate TCR beta libraries from genomic DNA. To prepare the libraries, a first multiplex PCR with proprietary primers was run, followed by a second PCR that added unique barcodes, and a bead cleanup was done after each round. A kit-provided positive control reaction and a negative control reaction were included in every sample batch. The final libraries were assessed on an Agilent 4200 TapeStation D1000 ScreenTape, pooled by volume, and quantified by qPCR. An Illumina NextSeq500 fitted with a MidOutput 150-cycle cartridge performed the sequencing, running 156 Read1 cycles and 15 Index1 cycles with the kit's custom primers. The pooled library was loaded at approximately 0.95 pM with a roughly 20% PhiX control spike-in. The authors' analysis ran thus. The vendor-processed data were analyzed in R, and a clonotype was defined as all T cells that share the same CDR3 nucleotide sequence. For clone abundance analyses, frequencies were normalized to the 10,000 most abundant clones in each sample. Public T cell clones, which averaged fewer than five per sample, were excluded before analysis. An abundance difference of at least 32-fold between compartments was the criterion for calling clonotypes tumor-enriched or baseline blood-enriched. A beta-binomial differential abundance model was applied to find clonotypes that expanded or contracted between blood time points. Tumor-blood repertoire similarity was measured with the Baroni-Urbani and Buser coefficient, and groups were compared using two-tailed Wilcoxon tests in R. What TCRdb holds here is the immuneACCESS table cut down to in-frame rearrangements. Part of the clones is not present; checked against another copy, under half of the missing clones reflect an unresolved V gene, and the others are unexplained. That table gives V, J and clone size, and the DNA gave D and trimming. The sample table shows about 140,000 clones, and 86% are seen once. The ten largest clones add up to around 17% of the sample.

The full study reports these points: The single-armed trial design could not address effects of radiation dose or scheduling on the TCR repertoire. An increase in top tumor clonotypes in blood was observed from baseline to 2 weeks post-radiation, followed by contraction by 4 weeks, which was taken to suggest transient expansion of tumor-resident clones. Dynamics of the blood repertoire were not tracked past 4 weeks after treatment. Because pretreatment tumor biopsies were not available, the study could not determine whether clonotypes were already present within the tumor at baseline.

The source is a woman aged 50 to 60 with renal cell carcinoma. The sample in question was blood, obtained from a patient whose treatment included radiotherapy and nephrectomy. The chain employs TRBV10-3 and TRBJ2-7; the junction holds 11 bases that match TRBD1. Here the CDR3 is given as CATFRGQGVSYEQYF. The DNA is TGTGCCACGTTCCGGGGACAGGGGGTTTCCTACGAGCAGTACTTC.